Reported below is one T cell receptor (beta chain). No antigen is known for it. The data stem from a study of shared clonotypes between healthy human individuals. Study at large: The study enrolled two women and a few men aged 18 to 49. Overall study findings and caveats: With few donors, the genetic and exposure-history diversity represented was limited. The authors sampled blood alone, and tissue repertoires likely differ.

Trimming pared 4 bases from V and 4 bases from J, leaving 13 bases between. CDR3 size: 13 residues. Germline values: CDR1 SQVTM, CDR2 ANQGSEA. Measured with immunoSEQ multiplex PCR; TCRdb has only the in-frame clones, and not every one. The table includes 1,500,000 or so clones, 95% to 97% detected once. Source material: naive CD4+ T cells sorted from blood. Subset here: CD45RA+ positively selected. The chain has TRBV29-1 and TRBJ1-1; D may be TRBD1 (5 bases). The sequence derives from a man younger than 45 in good health. DNA for the CDR3: TGCAGCGTTGGGGCTTCCGGGGGCACTGAAGCTTTCTTT. This gives the protein CSVGASGGTEAFF.